This T cell receptor (beta chain) comes out of a study of chemoradiotherapy in HPV16-positive cancers. To note about this clone: Its antigen is undetermined.

Overall study results and limits: Candidate HPV-specific clones and E7-related TCR motifs grew in tumor during treatment.

V shed 2 bases and J shed 0 bases, with 11 bases lying between them. Germline CDR1 is LGHNA and CDR2 is YNFKEQ. This CDR3 comprises 16 residues. The repertoire was sequenced with immunoSEQ multiplex PCR; TCRdb's copy has only in-frame clones and lacks some. The profile shows several thousand clones, around four fifths of them singletons. Over chemoradiotherapy, repertoires were sampled more than once. V gene TRBV4-2 combines with J gene TRBJ2-4; the D call may be TRBD1 or TRBD2 (5 bases each). This clonotype was sampled from a human donor with HPV-associated anogenital cancer. The specimen was tumor tissue, collected from a patient who underwent chemoradiotherapy. This CDR3 is CASSQSRDGAKNIQYF. For the CDR3, the DNA is TGTGCCAGCAGCCAATCTAGGGACGGAGCCAAAAACATTCAGTACTTC.